This T cell receptor (beta chain) comes out of a study of T cells in Graves' hyperthyroidism and ophthalmopathy. In the study overall: Peripheral blood draws took place at initial diagnosis, ahead of any treatment. Study observations and caveats: Ophthalmopathy could be told apart from stable hyperthyroidism with a 13 V-J model. Most clonotypes expanded in thyroid above 0.001 were likewise present in blood.

TCR beta CDR3 regions were amplified from RNA. The HTBI primer set was used in a first-round RT-PCR of the TCR CDR3. MiXCR, run by TCRdb on the multiplex PCR reads, gives a single entry per CDR3 protein. This repertoire shows around 600,000 distinct CDR3 sequences, 14% found once; its top ten account for 9.5% to 15%. This clonotype occurred a few times. Its target is unknown. Diagnoses rested on clinical symptoms, serum thyroxine and TRAb, thyroid ultrasound and orbital computed tomography. This CDR3 region has 18 residues. Unmatched junction bases numbered 10, after V lost 3 bases and J lost 1 base. The source is a woman between 45 and 65 years old with Graves' ophthalmopathy. The gene calls are TRBV12-3 or TRBV12-4 and TRBJ1-5, with 9 bases matching TRBD1. The sequenced material came from blood. DNA of the CDR3: TGTGCCAGCAGTTTGGGTAACAGGGGGCTTACGAGCAATCAGCCCCAGCATTTT. Translating it yields CASSLGNRGLTSNQPQHF.